This T cell receptor (beta chain) originates from a study of T cells of healthy individuals. CDR3 length: 14 residues. Between the trimmed V and J ends, which lost 5 bases and 1 base, there was a span of 11 bases. The germline CDR1 and CDR2 sequences are SGHTA and FQGNSA. MiXCR, applied by TCRdb to the 5' RACE reads, yields one record per CDR3 protein. The sample consists of more than 85,000 distinct CDR3 sequences, approximately 16% of them appearing once. The gene calls are TRBV7-2 and TRBJ1-1, with D tentatively TRBD1 (6 bases). This receptor was obtained from a human donor in good health. The CDR3 loop is CASSIWGQNTEAFF. CDR3 nucleotides: TGTGCCAGCAGCATATGGGGGCAGAACACTGAAGCTTTCTTT.